This record concerns one T cell receptor beta chain sequence. No antigen is known for it. The data originate from a study of blood T cells in healthy people across ages. V gave up 4 bases and J gave up 5 bases, with 17 bases separating them. The CDR3 totals 15 residues. The germline gives CDR1 SGDLS, CDR2 YYNGEE. Total RNA extraction produced at least 6 micrograms (per sample) for the study. A sample-barcoded 5' primer and a J-beta primer mix were used in a second PCR of about 6 to 11 cycles. Each CDR3 protein is one row after TCRdb ran MiXCR on the 5' RACE reads. This table holds about 580,000 distinct CDR3 sequences, around 48% found once. Study-level findings and limits: Changes in expanded clonotypes were possibly confounded, as the CMV status of donors was unknown. As age increased, TCR beta diversity per million T cells fell in a roughly linear fashion.

The chain combines TRBV9 with TRBJ2-3; maybe TRBD2 (7 bases). The sequence came from a man at least 80 years old in good health. Sequencing was done on a sample of blood. In nucleotides, the CDR3 is TGTGCCAGCAGCCACTTCGGGGGCGGGGGAGATACGCAGTATTTT. Encoded protein: CASSHFGGGGDTQYF.